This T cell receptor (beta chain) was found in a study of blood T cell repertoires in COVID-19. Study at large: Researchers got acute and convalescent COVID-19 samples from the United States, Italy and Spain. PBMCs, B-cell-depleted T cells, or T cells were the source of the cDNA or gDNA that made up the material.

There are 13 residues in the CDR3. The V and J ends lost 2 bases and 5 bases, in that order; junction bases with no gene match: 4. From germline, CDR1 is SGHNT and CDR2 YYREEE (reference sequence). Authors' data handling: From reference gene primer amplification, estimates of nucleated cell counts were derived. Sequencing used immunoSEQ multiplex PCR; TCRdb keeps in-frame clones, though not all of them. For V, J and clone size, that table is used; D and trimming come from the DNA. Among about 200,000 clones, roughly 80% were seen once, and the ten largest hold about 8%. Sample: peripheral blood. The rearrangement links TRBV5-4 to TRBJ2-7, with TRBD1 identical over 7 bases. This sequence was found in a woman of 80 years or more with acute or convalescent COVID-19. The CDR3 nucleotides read TGTGCCAGCAGCTTAACGGGACAGAACGAGCAGTACTTC. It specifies CASSLTGQNEQYF.